The 8 T cell receptor beta chains below were found in one sample sequenced in a study of response to subunit inactivated influenza vaccine. TCRdb used MiXCR to reprocess the RT-PCR reads, holding one entry per CDR3 protein. The table has roughly 500,000 distinct CDR3 sequences, approximately 22% seen once; the top ten hold 2.8%. The same sample was also used in a study of T cells expressing NK-cell markers. As that report states: Generation of TCR beta cDNA was performed by 5'RACE template switching incorporating UMIs.

Sequencing used CD4+ T cells sorted from PBMCs, obtained 11 to 12 days after vaccination. Receptors were obtained from a man aged 50 to 60 who received an inactivated influenza vaccine.

The chain joins TRBV6-6 to TRBJ2-7; D not resolved. CDR3 length: 13 residues. Germline V gives CDR1 MNHNY, CDR2 SVGAGI (reference sequence). The V and J ends lost 6 bases and 4 bases respectively, with 13 bases between them. CDR3 sequence: CASSPRSRYEQYF. CDR3 DNA sequence: TGTGCCAGCAGCCCTAGGTCTCGGTACGAGCAGTACTTC.

J is TRBJ2-6 and V is TRBV5-1; 9 nucleotides line up with TRBD1. Trimming took 3 bases from V and 4 from J; bases not matched to a gene: 11. The CDR3 loop spans 18 amino acids. From germline, CDR1 is SGHRS and CDR2 YFSETQ. The CDR3 loop is CASSYPRDRVGGANVLTF. The CDR3 nucleotides are TGCGCCAGCAGCTATCCCCGGGACAGGGTTGGAGGGGCCAACGTCCTGACTTTC.

This clonotype was counted once. The chain recombines TRBV20-1 with TRBJ2-1; D could derive from TRBD1 or TRBD2 (5 bases each). CDR1 and CDR2 from the germline V gene are DFQATT and SNEGSKA (reference sequence). The V gene lost 2 bases and the J gene lost 8 bases, with 16 bases spanning the gap. This CDR3 region has 14 residues. CDR3 loop: CSARSGTWVDEQFF. DNA of the CDR3: TGCAGTGCTAGATCCGGGACGTGGGTCGATGAGCAGTTCTTC.

This clonotype occurred a few times. In DNA form, the CDR3 reads TGTGCCAGCAGTAGCGGGAGGGGCTACAATGAGCAGTTCTTC. The encoded protein is CASSSGRGYNEQFF. The V and J genes are TRBV27 and TRBJ2-1; 10 positions agree with TRBD2. V shed 5 bases, J shed 3 bases, and the junction held 1 base outside the gene matches. There are 14 residues in the CDR3. From germline, CDR1 is MNHEY and CDR2 SMNVEV (reference sequence).

This clonotype was detected many times. The rearrangement uses TRBV7-2 and TRBJ2-3; 16 nucleotides align to TRBD2. The CDR3 runs 17 residues. Germline CDR1 reads SGHTA; CDR2 reads FQGNSA. V was clipped by 5 bases and J by 7 bases; unmatched bases: 9. This CDR3 reads CASSPGLAGGPSHTQYF. In DNA, the CDR3 is TGTGCCAGCAGCCCGGGACTAGCGGGGGGGCCCTCGCATACGCAGTATTTT. The full variable domain, rest sourced from reference TRBV7-2 and TRBJ2-3, is GAGVSQSPSNKVTEKGKDVELRCDPISGHTALYWYRQSLGQGLEFLIYFQGNSAPDKSGLPSDRFSAERTGGSVSTLTIQRTQQEDSAVYLCASSPGLAGGPSHTQYFGPGTRLTVL.

V and J are TRBV20-1 and TRBJ2-5; 12 bases match TRBD1. V dropped 5 bases and J dropped 4; count of bases not matched to a gene: 5. This CDR3 has 14 amino acids. Germline CDR1 reads DFQATT; CDR2 reads SNEGSKA (reference sequence). The CDR3 DNA follows: TGCAGTGCTTCCGGGACAGGGGGCGGAGAGACCCAGTACTTC. As protein: CSASGTGGGETQYF.

This clonotype was detected a few times. The chain links TRBV15 to TRBJ2-2; possible D gene TRBD1, 5 bases. Germline lookup yields CDR1 LNHNV and CDR2 YYDKDF (reference sequence). Trimming shortened V by 5 bases and J by 1 base, and 8 bases separated the two germline ends. This CDR3 has 14 amino acids. CDR3: CATSLTGNTGELFF. The CDR3 bases are TGTGCCACCAGCCTAACAGGGAACACCGGGGAGCTGTTTTTT. Looking up the rest from reference TRBV15 and TRBJ2-2 gives the full variable domain: DAMVIQNPRYQVTQFGKPVTLSCSQTLNHNVMYWYQQKSSQAPKLLFHYYDKDFNNEADTPDNFQSRRPNTSFCFLDIRSPGLGDTAMYLCATSLTGNTGELFFGEGSRLTVL.

This clonotype was picked up a small number of times. The J gene is TRBJ2-7, the V gene TRBV5-1; D is possibly TRBD2 (5 bases). The V gene's germline CDR1 is SGHRS and CDR2 YFSETQ. The CDR3 loop spans 16 amino acids. V dropped 0 bases and J dropped 0 bases, with 13 bases sitting between them. DNA for the CDR3: TGCGCCAGCAGCTTGGATCCAGCGGAGAACTCCTACGAGCAGTACTTC. Translating gives CASSLDPAENSYEQYF.